This T cell receptor (beta chain) is from a study of cytomegalovirus exposure and HLA in healthy donors. Study-wide findings and caveats: Researchers counted 180 or so TCR beta chains as cytomegalovirus-associated.

The donors were in the approximately 120-subject validation cohort; that cohort was separate from the 666-subject first cohort. This CDR3 comprises 13 residues. Germline V gene data show CDR1 as SGHAT and CDR2 as FQNNGV. V gave up 1 base and J gave up 6 bases, with 10 bases separating them. Using immunoSEQ multiplex PCR, the repertoire was profiled, and TCRdb retains in-frame clones only, with some absent. The table has about 250,000 clones, 85% to 90% seen once. With regard to this clone: Its antigen is undetermined.

This clonotype originated in a man aged 18 to 30 in good health and CMV-seronegative. The material sequenced was PBMCs. This chain uses TRBV11-2 with TRBJ2-7; unclear D gene. CDR3 nucleotides: TGTGCCAGCAGCTTAGCAGTCCGTTCCGAGCAGTACTTC. Encoded protein: CASSLAVRSEQYF.